The 23 T cell receptor beta chains below were found in one sample sequenced in a study of Graves' ophthalmopathy and Graves' hyperthyroidism. Amplification of TCR beta CDR3 regions used RNA transcripts. The authors performed first-round RT-PCR with HTBI primers and then a second-round multiplex PCR. TCRdb reanalysed the multiplex PCR reads using MiXCR and keeps one entry per CDR3 protein. This table has 300,000 to 400,000 distinct CDR3 sequences, roughly 15% appearing once. Material: peripheral blood. The receptors were gathered from an adult man with Graves' ophthalmopathy.

This clonotype appeared many times. The V and J genes are TRBV30 and TRBJ2-7; tentatively, D is TRBD1 (5 bases). The CDR3 runs 13 residues. CDR1 is GTSNPN and CDR2 is SVGIG in the germline V gene (reference sequence). Deletions cut 2 bases from V and 6 bases from J, with 14 bases between. The CDR3 DNA follows: TGTGCCTGGAGTCTGACAGAGCGCGGCGAGCAGTACTTC. It is translated as CAWSLTERGEQYF.

Ten or more counts support this clonotype. A much larger clone lies one base from this, so it may be a read error. This chain uses TRBV12-3 or TRBV12-4 with TRBJ2-7, with 7 bases aligning to TRBD1. The length of the CDR3 is 14 residues. As DNA, the CDR3 is TGTGCCAGCAGCACCCGGGACAGCTCCCACGAGCAGTACTTC. It is translated as CASSTRDSSHEQYF.

At least ten counts were recorded for this clonotype. V and J are TRBV12-3 or TRBV12-4 and TRBJ2-7; D call uncertain. This CDR3 has 13 amino acids. V gave up 5 bases and J gave up 3 bases, with 11 bases separating them. This chain's CDR3 is CASSHLGLYEQYF. The CDR3 nucleotides read TGTGCCAGCAGTCACCTCGGTCTCTACGAGCAGTACTTC.

In this sample, this clonotype turned up many times. The rearrangement uses TRBV20-1 and TRBJ2-7, with TRBD2 matching 7 bases. The CDR3 runs 17 residues. J was trimmed by 6 bases and V by 0 bases; bases with no gene match: 17. Germline V CDR1 and CDR2: DFQATT, SNEGSKA (reference sequence). CDR3 protein: CSARDRARAGAPSEQYF. The DNA of the CDR3 is TGCAGTGCTAGAGATAGGGCTAGGGCGGGAGCCCCCTCCGAGCAGTACTTC.

The rearrangement links TRBV5-1 to TRBJ1-1, with 12 bases identical to TRBD1. This CDR3 is 15 amino acids long. V trimming: 2 bases; J trimming: 7 bases; junction bases outside the gene matches: 6. Germline V gene lookup returns CDR1 SGHRS and CDR2 YFSETQ. This chain's CDR3 is CASSFGDRGQSEAFF. CDR3 in DNA: TGCGCCAGCAGCTTTGGGGACAGGGGGCAGAGTGAAGCTTTCTTT. The whole variable domain, filled in from reference TRBV5-1 and TRBJ1-1, reads KAGVTQTPRYLIKTRGQQVTLSCSPISGHRSVSWYQQTPGQGLQFLFEYFSETQRNKGNFPGRFSGRQFSNSRSEMNVSTLELGDSALYLCASSFGDRGQSEAFFGQGTRLTVV.

CDR3 sequence reads: CASSATGGDPQETQYF. The CDR3 region has the DNA TGTGCCAGCAGTGCCACAGGGGGGGACCCCCAAGAGACCCAGTACTTC. This chain links TRBV28 with TRBJ2-5; tentatively, D is TRBD1 (8 bases). The ends were cut back, 5 bases at V and 1 base at J, with 17 bases in the middle. In germline, CDR1 is MDHEN, CDR2 SYDVKM. The CDR3 is made up of 16 amino acids.

The chain is built from TRBV7-9 and TRBJ1-1; a weak D match, TRBD1 (5 bases). CDR1 and CDR2 (germline): SEHNR, FQNEAQ (reference sequence). The ends were cut back, 4 bases at V and 2 bases at J, with 11 bases in the middle. The CDR3 is 14 residues long. CDR3 in DNA: TGTGCCAGCAGCTCGGGGGACGTCAACACTGAAGCTTTCTTT. Translating gives CASSSGDVNTEAFF. Together with reference TRBV7-9 and TRBJ1-1, the CDR3 gives the full variable domain: DTGVSQNPRHKITKRGQNVTFRCDPISEHNRLYWYRQTLGQGPEFLTYFQNEAQLEKSRLLSDRFSAERPKGSFSTLEIQRTEQGDSAMYLCASSSGDVNTEAFFGQGTRLTVV.

The sample holds many counts of this clonotype. The chain combines TRBV7-6 with TRBJ2-4; 8 bases map to TRBD2. Germline loops: CDR1 SGHVS, CDR2 FNYEAQ. V was clipped by 4 bases and J by 5 bases; unmatched bases: 4. The CDR3 has 14 amino acids. The CDR3 loop is CASSSGTSENIQYF. CDR3 nucleotides: TGTGCCAGCAGCTCGGGGACTAGTGAAAACATTCAGTACTTC.

About this clonotype: This could be a read error, since a much larger clone is one nucleotide away. The rearrangement joins TRBV11-2 to TRBJ2-7; TRBD2 might be the D (7 bases). The CDR3 totals 13 residues. Germline assignment: CDR1 SGHAT and CDR2 FQNNGV. Trimming pared 5 bases from V and 3 bases from J, leaving 11 bases between. The CDR3 DNA follows: TGTGCCAGCAGCCAAGGGGGGGACTACGAGCAGTACTTC. Amino acid sequence: CASSQGGDYEQYF.

This clonotype was detected a few times. The chain employs TRBV12-3 or TRBV12-4 and TRBJ2-7; TRBD2 matches at 8 bases. This CDR3 region has 16 residues. V lost 3 bases to trimming and J lost 4 bases; unmatched junction nucleotides: 11. In DNA form, the CDR3 reads TGTGCCAGCAGTTTGTACGGGAGGGCTGACCGTTACGAGCAGTACTTC. The encoded protein is CASSLYGRADRYEQYF.

The V call is TRBV28, the J call TRBJ1-2, with D unclear. The CDR3 extends over 14 amino acids. V shed 3 bases and J shed 6 bases, with 14 bases lying between them. CDR1 is MDHEN, CDR2 SYDVKM, per germline. CDR3 sequence reads: CASSFGLRAHGYTF. The CDR3 coding sequence is TGTGCCAGCAGTTTTGGCCTAAGGGCCCATGGCTACACCTTC.

This clonotype was recorded at least ten times. The chain couples TRBV29-1 to TRBJ1-1; unclear D gene. Germline CDR1 is SQVTM and CDR2 is ANQGSEA. V lost 6 bases to trimming and J lost 4 bases, with 12 bases between them. The length of the CDR3 is 12 residues. The CDR3 here is CSVREGGTEAFF. Written as DNA, the CDR3 is TGCAGCGTGAGGGAGGGCGGCACTGAAGCTTTCTTT. The full variable domain, in which reference TRBV29-1 and TRBJ1-1 provide the parts outside the CDR3, is SAVISQKPSRDICQRGTSLTIQCQVDSQVTMMFWYRQQPGQSLTLIATANQGSEATYESGFVIDKFPISRPNLTFSTLTVSNMSPEDSSIYLCSVREGGTEAFFGQGTRLTVV.

This clonotype was seen a few times. This CDR3 fails to terminate in the conserved phenylalanine or tryptophan, so it likely reflects a read error. The DNA is left out, because the CDR3 cannot be placed on it with certainty; the CDR3 is given as TCRdb lists it. The chain couples TRBV20-1 to TRBJ2-5; TRBD2 is the table's D call, not checked against the DNA. The germline gives CDR1 DFQATT, CDR2 SNEGSKA (reference sequence). The CDR3 has 8 residues if both end residues are counted. The CDR3 spells CSAATLAG.

This chain uses TRBV28 with TRBJ1-5, with a possible D match to TRBD1 (6 bases). Trimming cost V 5 bases and J 5 bases, with 13 bases left between them. The germline V gene encodes CDR1 MDHEN and CDR2 SYDVKM. This CDR3 region has 14 residues. The CDR3 reads CASSRGGLHQPQHF. DNA for the CDR3: TGTGCCAGCAGTCGGGGGGGCTTACATCAGCCCCAGCATTTT.

This clonotype appeared many times. Relative to the germline gene, one junction end is altered; a read error may explain this. The CDR3 DNA is TGCGCCAGCAGCCAAGACCCAGGGTCCCCTTATGGCTGCACCTTC. This translates into CASSQDPGSPYGCTF. J is TRBJ1-2 and V is TRBV4-3; tentative D call: TRBD1 (5 bases). The CDR3 sequence is 15 residues long. CDR1 is LGHNA, CDR2 YSLEER, per germline.

The chain uses TRBV5-1 and TRBJ2-2; D perhaps matches TRBD2 (6 bases). The CDR3 covers 18 residues. From germline, CDR1 is SGHRS and CDR2 YFSETQ. Trimming took 1 base from V and 1 from J, leaving 17 bases between them. CDR3 in DNA: TGCGCCAGCAGCTTGAACACTCCCGGGCGGGGGAACACCGGGGAGCTGTTTTTT. Translated, it gives CASSLNTPGRGNTGELFF.

The sample holds a few counts of this clonotype. A clone one base away is much larger, so this may be a read error. This rearrangement joins TRBV19 to TRBJ1-1, with D tentatively TRBD1 (5 bases). Germline CDR1 reads LNHDA; CDR2 reads SQIVND (reference sequence). Between the trimmed V and J ends, which lost 6 bases and 6 bases, there was a span of 14 bases. CDR3 length: 13 amino acids. CDR3 coding DNA: TGTGCCAGTAGCAATACCAGGGAAGCTGAAGCTTTCTTT. This sequence encodes CASSNTREAEAFF.

The V call is TRBV11-2, the J call TRBJ2-7; no reliable D call. V lost 0 bases and J lost 0, with 9 bases in between. The CDR3 consists of 15 residues. Germline V gene sequence: CDR1 SGHAT, CDR2 FQNNGV. CDR3 amino acids: CASSLDLSHSYEQYF. CDR3 in DNA: TGTGCCAGCAGCTTAGATCTGTCCCACTCCTACGAGCAGTACTTC.

This clonotype was observed many times. The V gene is TRBV6-2 or TRBV6-3, the J gene TRBJ2-7; no definite D call. V was pared by 2 bases and J by 9 bases, with 20 bases between. The CDR3 length is 15 residues. Germline V gives CDR1 MNHEY, CDR2 SVGEGT. CDR3 protein: CASSYVGSSPPLQYF. CDR3 DNA sequence: TGTGCCAGCAGTTACGTAGGATCCTCACCCCCTTTGCAGTACTTC.

At least ten counts were recorded for this clonotype. This chain connects TRBV6-5 to TRBJ1-5, with D hard to call. The length of the CDR3 is 13 residues. Germline loops: CDR1 MNHEY, CDR2 SVGAGI. The V gene lost 2 bases and the J gene lost 4 bases, with 6 bases spanning the gap. The CDR3 DNA sequence: TGTGCCAGCAGTTACGTAGGGAATCAGCCCCAGCATTTT. It specifies CASSYVGNQPQHF.

The CDR3 region is CASSVVGTAHQPQHF. The DNA for the CDR3 is TGTGCCAGCAGTGTTGTGGGGACAGCCCATCAGCCCCAGCATTTT. V is TRBV7-8 and J is TRBJ1-5; 7 nucleotides agree with TRBD1. The CDR3 covers 15 residues. V was pared by 6 bases and J by 5 bases, with 10 bases of the junction left unmatched. Germline V gene lookup returns CDR1 SGHVS and CDR2 FQNEAQ.

The sample holds many counts of this clonotype. The V gene is TRBV11-3, the J gene TRBJ2-5; no firm D call. The V end was cut by 6 bases, the J end by 0 bases, with 8 bases between. CDR3 length equals 13 residues. The germline V gene has CDR1 SGHNT and CDR2 YENEEA. CDR3 bases: TGTGCCAGCAGAGGCCGCAACCAAGAGACCCAGTACTTC. It yields the protein CASRGRNQETQYF.

This clonotype was seen many times. J is TRBJ2-5 and V is TRBV5-1; 9 bases are shared with TRBD2. J lost 4 bases, V lost 4 bases, and 2 bases had no gene match. The CDR3 covers 13 residues. Germline V gene data show CDR1 as SGHRS and CDR2 as YFSETQ. The CDR3 DNA is TGCGCCAGCAGCGGCGGGGGGGGAGAGACCCAGTACTTC. It specifies CASSGGGGETQYF.